Detailed here is one TCR beta chain. Participants' reported clinical history set cohort assignment. The sample comes from a study of blood T cell repertoires in COVID-19. Overall study: Donors in the United States, Italy and Spain gave samples during acute or convalescent COVID-19.

Method: immunoSEQ multiplex PCR; TCRdb's copy keeps in-frame clones and lacks some. The table records just over 300,000 clones, over 80% of them present only once. Germline CDR1 and CDR2: SGHAT and FQNNGV. The CDR3 is made up of 18 amino acids. V gave up 0 bases and J gave up 10 bases, with 25 bases separating them. The rearrangement links TRBV11-2 to TRBJ2-1; D call uncertain. Sequencing was done on a sample of PBMCs or T cells enriched from blood (not recorded which). The source is a woman under 30 who had recovered from COVID-19. CDR3 region: CASSLDHLAAGPYGEQFF. DNA of the CDR3: TGTGCCAGCAGCTTAGATCATTTAGCCGCTGGCCCCTACGGCGAGCAGTTCTTC. The full variable domain, with the rest looked up from reference TRBV11-2 and TRBJ2-1, is EAGVAQSPRYKIIEKRQSVAFWCNPISGHATLYWYQQILGQGPKLLIQFQNNGVVDDSQLPKDRFSAERLKGVDSTLKIQPAKLEDSAVYLCASSLDHLAAGPYGEQFFGPGTRLTVL.